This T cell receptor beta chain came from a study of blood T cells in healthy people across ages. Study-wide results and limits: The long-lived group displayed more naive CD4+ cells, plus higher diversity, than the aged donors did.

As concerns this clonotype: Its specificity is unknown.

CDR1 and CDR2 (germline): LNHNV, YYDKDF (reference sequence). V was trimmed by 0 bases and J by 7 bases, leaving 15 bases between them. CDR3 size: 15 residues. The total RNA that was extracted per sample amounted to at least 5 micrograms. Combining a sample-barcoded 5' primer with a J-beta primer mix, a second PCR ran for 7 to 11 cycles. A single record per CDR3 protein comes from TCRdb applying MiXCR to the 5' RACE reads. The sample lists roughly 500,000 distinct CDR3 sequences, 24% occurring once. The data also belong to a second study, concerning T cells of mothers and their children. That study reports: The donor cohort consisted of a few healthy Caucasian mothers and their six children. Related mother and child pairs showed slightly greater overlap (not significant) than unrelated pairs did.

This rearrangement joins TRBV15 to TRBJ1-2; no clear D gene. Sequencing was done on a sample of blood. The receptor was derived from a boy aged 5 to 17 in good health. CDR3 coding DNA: TGTGCCACCAGCAGAGATCGTAGCGCTGGCGGTGGCTACACCTTC. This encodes CATSRDRSAGGGYTF. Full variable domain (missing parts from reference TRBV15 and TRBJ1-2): DAMVIQNPRYQVTQFGKPVTLSCSQTLNHNVMYWYQQKSSQAPKLLFHYYDKDFNNEADTPDNFQSRRPNTSFCFLDIRSPGLGDTAMYLCATSRDRSAGGGYTFGSGTRLTVV.